Below, 7 T cell receptor beta chains from the same sample are listed, as sequenced in a study of blood T cell repertoires in COVID-19. Here immunoSEQ multiplex PCR was the method, and the copy in TCRdb shows in-frame clones only, minus some. This sample carries roughly 250,000 clones, around 88% of them seen once, and the ten largest clones take roughly 3.5%. Sequenced sample: PBMCs or T cells enriched from blood (not recorded which). The source is a woman between 35 and 50 years old with acute COVID-19.

The V and J genes are TRBV20-1 and TRBJ1-2; tentative D call: TRBD1 (6 bases). Germline CDR1 DFQATT, CDR2 SNEGSKA (reference sequence). Trimming removed 6 bases from V and 8 bases from J, with 13 bases in between. The length of the CDR3 is 11 residues. The CDR3 DNA follows: TGCAGTGCCACAGGGTCGGACGGCTACACCTTC. Translating gives CSATGSDGYTF.

V and J are TRBV3-1 (or the pseudogene TRBV3-2) and TRBJ1-2, with 9 bases matching TRBD1. Trimming removed 0 bases from V and 6 bases from J; junction bases left unmatched: 5. Per the germline V gene, CDR1 is LGHDT and CDR2 is YNNKEL (reference sequence). CDR3 size: 15 residues. CDR3 residues: CASSQEPGTGNGYTF. CDR3 nucleotide sequence: TGTGCCAGCAGCCAAGAGCCCGGGACAGGGAATGGCTACACCTTC.

The CDR3 nucleotides are TGTGCCAGTAGTGTCGGGAGCGCTTCCTACAATGAGCAGTTCTTC. Amino acids: CASSVGSASYNEQFF. V and J are TRBV19 and TRBJ2-1, with a tentative D call TRBD2 (6 bases). Germline V gives CDR1 LNHDA, CDR2 SQIVND (reference sequence). The CDR3 is 15 residues long. The germline V and J ends were trimmed by 5 bases and 1 base, with 12 bases remaining between them.

CDR3 amino acids: CASSFASGRGNEQFF. CDR3 DNA sequence: TGTGCCAGCAGCTTTGCTAGCGGGAGAGGCAATGAGCAGTTCTTC. The chain has TRBV7-9 and TRBJ2-1; TRBD2 aligns across 10 bases. The V gene end was trimmed by 3 bases and the J gene end by 6 bases; junction bases not matched to a gene: 5. The CDR3 is 15 residues long. Germline values: CDR1 SEHNR, CDR2 FQNEAQ (reference sequence). Based on the CDR3 plus reference TRBV7-9 and TRBJ2-1, the full variable domain is DTGVSQNPRHKITKRGQNVTFRCDPISEHNRLYWYRQTLGQGPEFLTYFQNEAQLEKSRLLSDRFSAERPKGSFSTLEIQRTEQGDSAMYLCASSFASGRGNEQFFGPGTRLTVL.

Points on this clone: A read error may account for a junction end that differs from germline. The chain couples TRBV12-3 or TRBV12-4 to TRBJ2-2; D gene uncertain. This CDR3 spans 12 amino acids. The CDR3 protein is CLIRGNTGELFF. CDR3 nucleotides: TGCCTAATCAGAGGTAACACCGGGGAGCTGTTTTTT.

This clone was seen only once. This chain uses TRBV25-1 with TRBJ2-1; TRBD2 might be the D (5 bases). The germline gives CDR1 MGHDK, CDR2 SYGVNS. The V end was cut by 2 bases, the J end by 9 bases, with 14 bases between. The CDR3 extends over 14 amino acids. Written as DNA, the CDR3 is TGTGCCAGCAGTGAAGTTTCTAGCCGGAGTGAGCAGTTCTTC. Translated, it gives CASSEVSSRSEQFF.

The chain has TRBV7-8 and TRBJ2-7, with TRBD1 identical over 8 bases. Germline loops: CDR1 SGHVS, CDR2 FQNEAQ. Unmatched junction bases numbered 8, after V lost 5 bases and J lost 2 bases. This CDR3 is built from 15 residues. The CDR3 nucleotides are TGTGCCAGCAGCCGATCCAGGGGGCTACCCTACGAGCAGTACTTC. The encoded protein is CASSRSRGLPYEQYF.